These 9 T cell receptor beta chains came from one sample sequenced in a study of beta chain features in type 1 diabetes. Investigators reverse transcribed all isolated RNA, so they sequenced expressed TCRB transcripts. Here immunoSEQ multiplex PCR was the method, and the copy in TCRdb shows in-frame clones only, minus some. The sample yields roughly 450,000 clones, approximately 15% seen once. Sequencing was done on a sample of naive CD4+ T cells from blood. These receptor sequences come from a man aged 25 to 45 in good health.

This chain connects TRBV13 to TRBJ2-7; tentative D call: TRBD2 (5 bases). The germline V and J ends were trimmed by 0 bases and 3 bases, with 12 bases remaining between them. The germline V gene encodes CDR1 PRHDT and CDR2 FYEKMQ (reference sequence). CDR3 length equals 15 residues. CDR3 sequence: CASSLGPRRYYEQYV. CDR3 coding DNA: TGTGCCAGCAGCTTAGGGCCCAGGAGGTACTACGAGCAGTACGTC.

This clone occurred a few times. The V and J genes are TRBV10-3 and TRBJ2-5; TRBD2 is a possible D gene (5 bases). The CDR3 is 15 residues long. With 9 bases removed from V and 2 bases from J, the gap between germline ends came to 19 bases. Looked up from germline, CDR1 is ENHRY and CDR2 is SYGVKD. CDR3 residues: CAIMAERGPQETQYF. The CDR3 DNA is TGTGCCATAATGGCGGAACGGGGTCCTCAAGAGACCCAGTACTTC.

This clone was counted a few times. This chain connects TRBV11-2 to TRBJ2-7; D may be TRBD1 (6 bases). The CDR3 contains 14 residues. V was trimmed by 5 bases and J by 2 bases, leaving 13 bases between them. The germline V gene has CDR1 SGHAT and CDR2 FQNNGV. CDR3 protein: CASSPDRNPYEQYF. As DNA, the CDR3 is TGTGCCAGCAGCCCAGACAGGAATCCCTACGAGCAGTACTTC.

The chain couples TRBV29-1 to TRBJ2-7; 12 bases line up with TRBD2. The CDR3 contains 14 residues. Germline assignment: CDR1 SQVTM and CDR2 ANQGSEA. With 6 bases clipped from V and 3 bases from J, the junction kept 6 bases outside the gene matches. The DNA of the CDR3 is TGCAGCGTGGAACGACTAGCGGGGGACTACGAGCAGTACTTC. This codes for CSVERLAGDYEQYF.

V gene TRBV29-1 combines with J gene TRBJ1-1, with D hard to call. Germline V gene lookup returns CDR1 SQVTM and CDR2 ANQGSEA. The CDR3 is 14 residues long. V lost 6 bases to trimming and J lost 4 bases, with 18 bases between them. CDR3: CSVSGWEMGTEAFF. CDR3 DNA sequence: TGCAGCGTCAGCGGGTGGGAGATGGGCACTGAAGCTTTCTTT. The full variable domain, its missing parts supplied by reference TRBV29-1 and TRBJ1-1, is SAVISQKPSRDICQRGTSLTIQCQVDSQVTMMFWYRQQPGQSLTLIATANQGSEATYESGFVIDKFPISRPNLTFSTLTVSNMSPEDSSIYLCSVSGWEMGTEAFFGQGTRLTVV.

This clone was observed a few times. The chain carries TRBV6-5 and TRBJ1-1; the match to TRBD1 covers 8 bases. The CDR3 consists of 14 residues. The trim removed 7 bases at V and 1 base at J, leaving 5 bases unmatched. Germline V CDR1 and CDR2: MNHEY, SVGAGI. CDR3 loop: CASTRQGRNTEAFF. DNA of the CDR3: TGTGCCAGCACTAGACAGGGGAGGAACACTGAAGCTTTCTTT.

This clone was seen only a few times. The chain uses TRBV7-2 and TRBJ2-5, with TRBD2 as a possible D gene (5 bases). Trimming removed 2 bases from V and 7 bases from J, with 11 bases in between. The germline V gene has CDR1 SGHTA and CDR2 FQGNSA. The CDR3 runs to 13 residues. For the CDR3, the DNA is TGTGCCAGCAGCTTATTCGCACGGGGGACCCAGTACTTC. Its translation: CASSLFARGTQYF.

This clone has a handful of counts. The rearrangement uses TRBV7-2 and TRBJ1-1, with TRBD1 matching over 8 bases. Losses at the gene ends were 5 bases for V and 1 base for J; bases not matched to a gene: 6. This CDR3 contains 15 residues. CDR1 is SGHTA, CDR2 FQGNSA, per germline. CDR3 region: CASSPPRGQNTEAFF. CDR3 sequence (DNA): TGTGCCAGCAGCCCCCCCAGGGGGCAGAACACTGAAGCTTTCTTT.

This clone was seen only a few times. The V gene is TRBV11-2, the J gene TRBJ2-1; a possible D gene is TRBD1 (6 bases). Deletions cut 5 bases from V and 6 bases from J, with 17 bases between. Germline values: CDR1 SGHAT, CDR2 FQNNGV. The CDR3 is 15 residues long. CDR3 nucleotide sequence: TGTGCCAGCAGCGCTGGGACACTAAGACCCAATGAGCAGTTCTTC. Residues: CASSAGTLRPNEQFF.